Below, 9 T cell receptor beta chains from the same sample are listed, as sequenced in a study of blood T cell repertoires in COVID-19. Clones were read by immunoSEQ multiplex PCR, and TCRdb kept only the in-frame ones, dropping some. The sample has about 40,000 clones, over 60% seen once; the top ten hold under 30%. The sample comprised peripheral blood. The source is a woman between 70 and 85 years old with acute or convalescent COVID-19.

This rearrangement joins TRBV5-1 to TRBJ1-4, with 8 bases lining up with TRBD1. Germline-derived CDR1 and CDR2 are SGHRS and YFSETQ. The CDR3 runs to 16 residues. The junction had 10 bases not matched to a gene; V was cut back by 4 bases and J by 5 bases. The CDR3 DNA reads as TGCGCCAGCAGCAATGGCCGGGACAGGTTCAATGAAAAACTGTTTTTT. Translation gives CASSNGRDRFNEKLFF. Drawing the rest from reference TRBV5-1 and TRBJ1-4, the complete variable domain is KAGVTQTPRYLIKTRGQQVTLSCSPISGHRSVSWYQQTPGQGLQFLFEYFSETQRNKGNFPGRFSGRQFSNSRSEMNVSTLELGDSALYLCASSNGRDRFNEKLFFGSGTQLSVL.

The gene calls are TRBV7-2 and TRBJ2-3; 9 nucleotides align to TRBD1. Looked up from germline, CDR1 is SGHTA and CDR2 is FQGNSA. The V segment lost 2 bases and the J segment 5 bases; nucleotides outside the gene matches: 5. The CDR3 runs 15 residues. CDR3 loop: CASSLQGQGLDTQYF. The CDR3 DNA sequence: TGTGCCAGCAGCTTACAAGGACAGGGGTTAGATACGCAGTATTTT.

The J gene is TRBJ1-5, the V gene TRBV19, with TRBD1 matching 10 bases. Unmatched junction bases numbered 8, after V lost 3 bases and J lost 0 bases. Germline CDR1 LNHDA, CDR2 SQIVND (reference sequence). The CDR3 is made up of 18 amino acids. Written as DNA, the CDR3 is TGTGCCAGTAGTATTTGGGTGGGACAGGGGAATAGCAATCAGCCCCAGCATTTT. Its protein is CASSIWVGQGNSNQPQHF.

This chain uses TRBV18 with TRBJ1-1; D remains ambiguous. CDR3 length: 15 residues. The V gene's germline CDR1 is KGHSH and CDR2 LQKENI. Trimming took off 3 bases at V and 7 bases at J, with 18 bases between the two ends. CDR3 sequence: CASSPRRPDGGEAFF. The CDR3 bases are TGTGCCAGCTCACCGCGAAGGCCAGACGGAGGTGAAGCTTTCTTT.

The chain carries TRBV5-1 and TRBJ1-2; 11 nucleotides agree with TRBD1. The germline CDR1 and CDR2 sequences are SGHRS and YFSETQ. V lost 3 bases and J lost 5; bases outside the gene matches: 9. This CDR3 is 16 amino acids long. The CDR3 DNA reads TGCGCCAGCAGCTACTCCGGGACAGGGGGGCTTTATGGCTACACCTTC. Encoded protein: CASSYSGTGGLYGYTF.

The chain joins TRBV3-1 (or the pseudogene TRBV3-2) to TRBJ2-1; 8 nucleotides match TRBD2. CDR3 length equals 20 residues. The germline CDR1 and CDR2 sequences are LGHDT and YNNKEL (reference sequence). After removal of 0 bases from V and 0 bases from J, the junction contained 13 bases not matched to a gene. CDR3 loop: CASSQDGTRGGWVSYNEQFF. The CDR3 bases are TGTGCCAGCAGCCAAGATGGGACTAGGGGAGGTTGGGTCTCCTACAATGAGCAGTTCTTC.

The chain carries TRBV29-1 and TRBJ1-1; 7 bases fit TRBD1. Germline V gives CDR1 SQVTM, CDR2 ANQGSEA. The CDR3 loop spans 13 amino acids. J gave up 3 bases and V 4 bases, and 5 bases lay outside the gene matches. This CDR3 is CSVAFTGDTEAFF. CDR3 sequence (DNA): TGCAGCGTTGCATTCACAGGGGACACTGAAGCTTTCTTT.

The rearrangement links TRBV2 to TRBJ1-2; no reliable D call. CDR3 length: 13 residues. Germline V gene lookup returns CDR1 SNHLY and CDR2 FYNNEI. Trimming pared 0 bases from V and 5 bases from J, leaving 7 bases between. The CDR3 DNA is TGTGCCAGCAGTGAAGCGCGGCAGTATGGCTACACCTTC. The encoded protein is CASSEARQYGYTF.

This clone was detected once. V gene TRBV3-1 (or the pseudogene TRBV3-2) combines with J gene TRBJ1-1, with a possible D match to TRBD1 (5 bases). Trimming stripped 2 bases from V and 4 bases from J, with 8 bases between. Looked up from germline, CDR1 is LGHDT and CDR2 is YNNKEL (reference sequence). This CDR3 region has 13 residues. This chain's CDR3 is CASSQRQFTEAFF. The CDR3 DNA follows: TGTGCCAGCAGCCAAAGACAGTTCACTGAAGCTTTCTTT.